Listed below are T cell receptor beta chains from one sample, sequenced in a study of shared clonotypes between healthy human individuals. Libraries were prepared by immunoSEQ multiplex PCR; TCRdb keeps only in-frame clonotypes and omits some of them. The top ten hold 0.057% of the sample, which has under 600,000 clones, 97% seen once. Material: naive CD4+ T cells sorted from blood. The source is a woman between 25 and 40 years old in good health. Each CDR3 is given with its conserved first and last residue. Each record gives: V gene, J gene, clone size, D gene, CDR3 protein, CDR3 DNA. A D gene is named only where the DNA matches it firmly. Size is omitted from some rows. Given values are once, few, many or a class for expanded clones.

V gene: TRBV11-2; J gene: TRBJ2-7; clone size: .; D gene: TRBD2; CDR3 protein: CASSLRLADTYEQYF; CDR3 DNA: TGTGCCAGCAGCTTACGACTAGCGGACACCTACGAGCAGTACTTC
V gene: TRBV10-3; J gene: TRBJ2-7; clone size: .; D gene: TRBD2; CDR3 protein: CAISNGTSGHYEQYF; CDR3 DNA: TGTGCCATCAGCAATGGGACTAGCGGGCACTACGAGCAGTACTTC
V gene: TRBV20-1; J gene: TRBJ1-4; clone size: .; D gene: TRBD1; CDR3 protein: CSARDREKLFF; CDR3 DNA: TGCAGTGCTAGGGACAGGGAAAAACTGTTTTTT
V gene: TRBV30; J gene: TRBJ1-5; clone size: .; D gene: TRBD1; CDR3 protein: CAWESGGQQPQHF; CDR3 DNA: TGTGCCTGGGAATCAGGGGGGCAACAGCCCCAGCATTTT
V gene: TRBV21-1; J gene: TRBJ2-7; clone size: .; D gene: .; CDR3 protein: CASSKGRGFYEQYF; CDR3 DNA: TGTGCCAGCAGCAAAGGAAGGGGCTTCTACGAGCAGTACTTC
V gene: TRBV7-8; J gene: TRBJ2-7; clone size: .; D gene: TRBD2; CDR3 protein: CASSLVGGGGSMSEQYF; CDR3 DNA: TGTGCCAGCAGCCTGGTCGGGGGTGGCGGGAGTATGAGCGAGCAGTACTTC
V gene: TRBV5-4; J gene: TRBJ2-4; clone size: .; D gene: .; CDR3 protein: CASSLGLGWSKNIQYF; CDR3 DNA: TGTGCCAGCAGCTTGGGGCTAGGGTGGAGCAAAAACATTCAGTACTTC
V gene: TRBV5-6; J gene: TRBJ1-3; clone size: .; D gene: .; CDR3 protein: CASSRGYRGNTIYF; CDR3 DNA: TGTGCCAGCAGCCGAGGCTACAGGGGAAACACCATATATTTT
V gene: TRBV19; J gene: TRBJ2-7; clone size: .; D gene: .; CDR3 protein: CASSSGSEQYF; CDR3 DNA: TGTGCCAGTAGTTCCGGGTCCGAGCAGTACTTC
V gene: TRBV28; J gene: TRBJ2-7; clone size: .; D gene: TRBD2; CDR3 protein: CATSTSGSSYEQYF; CDR3 DNA: TGTGCCACCAGTACTAGCGGGAGCTCCTACGAGCAGTACTTC
V gene: TRBV9; J gene: TRBJ2-3; clone size: .; D gene: TRBD2; CDR3 protein: CASSVRAGEADTQYF; CDR3 DNA: TGTGCCAGCAGCGTACGAGCGGGAGAAGCAGATACGCAGTATTTT
V gene: TRBV7-8; J gene: TRBJ2-3; clone size: .; D gene: .; CDR3 protein: CASSLGLGTDTQYF; CDR3 DNA: TGTGCCAGCAGCTTAGGCTTGGGCACAGATACGCAGTATTTT
V gene: TRBV5-1; J gene: TRBJ2-7; clone size: once; D gene: .; CDR3 protein: CASSLAPTGSSYEQYF; CDR3 DNA: TGCGCCAGCAGCTTGGCCCCGACGGGGAGTTCCTACGAGCAGTACTTC
V gene: TRBV6-6; J gene: TRBJ2-1; clone size: .; D gene: TRBD2; CDR3 protein: CASSGTSRSYNEQFF; CDR3 DNA: TGTGCCAGCAGTGGGACTAGCAGGTCCTACAATGAGCAGTTCTTC
V gene: TRBV7-8; J gene: TRBJ2-5; clone size: .; D gene: .; CDR3 protein: CASSLERRETQYF; CDR3 DNA: TGTGCCAGCAGCTTGGAGAGGCGAGAGACCCAGTACTTC
V gene: TRBV6-1; J gene: TRBJ1-4; clone size: .; D gene: .; CDR3 protein: CASSPYRSNNEKLFF; CDR3 DNA: TGTGCCAGCAGTCCTTACAGGTCGAATAATGAAAAACTGTTTTTT
V gene: TRBV19; J gene: TRBJ2-1; clone size: .; D gene: TRBD1; CDR3 protein: CASSIIPGQGTNEQFF; CDR3 DNA: TGTGCCAGTAGTATAATTCCAGGACAGGGGACCAATGAGCAGTTCTTC
V gene: TRBV7-9; J gene: TRBJ1-5; clone size: .; D gene: .; CDR3 protein: CASSLGKGRGNQPQHF; CDR3 DNA: TGTGCCAGCAGCTTAGGAAAGGGCAGGGGCAATCAGCCCCAGCATTTT
V gene: TRBV30; J gene: TRBJ1-5; clone size: .; D gene: .; CDR3 protein: CAWSDKGGNQPQHF; CDR3 DNA: TGTGCCTGGAGCGATAAGGGCGGAAATCAGCCCCAGCATTTT
V gene: TRBV28; J gene: TRBJ2-1; clone size: .; D gene: .; CDR3 protein: CASGSSYNEQFF; CDR3 DNA: TGTGCCTCGGGAAGCTCCTACAATGAGCAGTTCTTC
V gene: TRBV29-1; J gene: TRBJ2-7; clone size: .; D gene: .; CDR3 protein: CSARQEQPHYEQYF; CDR3 DNA: TGCAGCGCACGTCAGGAACAACCCCACTACGAGCAGTACTTC
V gene: TRBV11-2; J gene: TRBJ1-1; clone size: few; D gene: .; CDR3 protein: CASSLVAVAFF; CDR3 DNA: TGTGCCAGCAGCTTAGTAGCAGTAGCTTTCTTT
V gene: TRBV6-1; J gene: TRBJ2-2; clone size: .; D gene: .; CDR3 protein: CASSELTGELFF; CDR3 DNA: TGTGCCAGCAGTGAGTTGACCGGGGAGCTGTTTTTT
V gene: TRBV7-3; J gene: TRBJ1-1; clone size: once; D gene: .; CDR3 protein: CASSNSGGSFLNTEAFF; CDR3 DNA: TGTGCCAGCAGCAATTCCGGGGGCTCCTTTTTGAACACTGAAGCTTTCTTT
V gene: TRBV25-1; J gene: TRBJ1-2; clone size: .; D gene: .; CDR3 protein: CASSEGGGPAAYGYTF; CDR3 DNA: TGTGCCAGCAGTGAAGGGGGGGGTCCGGCGGCCTATGGCTACACCTTC
V gene: TRBV29-1; J gene: TRBJ2-3; clone size: .; D gene: .; CDR3 protein: CSVEDGEDTQYF; CDR3 DNA: TGCAGCGTTGAAGATGGGGAAGATACGCAGTATTTT
V gene: TRBV29-1; J gene: TRBJ2-1; clone size: .; D gene: TRBD2; CDR3 protein: CSAGTSGRIEQFF; CDR3 DNA: TGCAGCGCGGGGACTAGCGGGAGGATTGAGCAGTTCTTC
V gene: TRBV9; J gene: TRBJ2-6; clone size: once; D gene: .; CDR3 protein: CASSPQTSGANVLTF; CDR3 DNA: TGTGCCAGCAGCCCTCAGACCTCTGGGGCCAACGTCCTGACTTTC
V gene: TRBV27; J gene: TRBJ1-5; clone size: .; D gene: .; CDR3 protein: CASSFGGLGNQPQHF; CDR3 DNA: TGTGCCAGCAGTTTTGGGGGTCTCGGCAATCAGCCCCAGCATTTT
V gene: TRBV9; J gene: TRBJ2-1; clone size: .; D gene: .; CDR3 protein: CASSVDHGKGPTHRADEQFF; CDR3 DNA: TGTGCCAGCAGCGTAGACCACGGGAAAGGGCCTACCCATCGGGCGGATGAGCAGTTCTTC
V gene: TRBV4-1; J gene: TRBJ2-6; clone size: .; D gene: .; CDR3 protein: CASSQVTSGANVLTF; CDR3 DNA: TGCGCCAGCAGCCAAGTCACCTCTGGGGCCAACGTCCTGACTTTC
V gene: TRBV4-1; J gene: TRBJ1-5; clone size: .; D gene: .; CDR3 protein: CASSQDPINNQPQHF; CDR3 DNA: TGCGCCAGCAGCCAAGACCCAATTAACAATCAGCCCCAGCATTTT
V gene: TRBV25-1; J gene: TRBJ1-3; clone size: .; D gene: .; CDR3 protein: CASSESNPGNTIYF; CDR3 DNA: TGTGCCAGCAGTGAGTCGAACCCTGGAAACACCATATATTTT
V gene: TRBV5-1; J gene: TRBJ2-1; clone size: .; D gene: TRBD2; CDR3 protein: CASSREGGSYNEQFF; CDR3 DNA: TGCGCCAGCAGCCGGGAGGGCGGGTCCTACAATGAGCAGTTCTTC
V gene: TRBV5-6; J gene: TRBJ1-2; clone size: .; D gene: .; CDR3 protein: CASSPGLSYGYTF; CDR3 DNA: TGTGCCAGCAGCCCCGGACTGAGCTATGGCTACACCTTC
V gene: TRBV5-4; J gene: TRBJ2-2; clone size: .; D gene: TRBD2; CDR3 protein: CASSLGGRNTGELFF; CDR3 DNA: TGTGCCAGCAGCTTGGGCGGGAGGAACACCGGGGAGCTGTTTTTT
V gene: TRBV29-1; J gene: TRBJ1-2; clone size: .; D gene: TRBD1; CDR3 protein: CSVYDRGFDYGYTF; CDR3 DNA: TGCAGCGTTTATGACAGGGGGTTTGACTATGGCTACACCTTC
V gene: TRBV18; J gene: TRBJ2-7; clone size: .; D gene: TRBD2; CDR3 protein: CASSHRGLAGPTYEQYF; CDR3 DNA: TGTGCCAGCTCCCATCGGGGACTAGCGGGCCCAACCTACGAGCAGTACTTC
V gene: TRBV11-3; J gene: TRBJ2-3; clone size: .; D gene: TRBD2; CDR3 protein: CASSLGSSGSTDTQYF; CDR3 DNA: TGTGCCAGCAGCCTCGGCTCTAGCGGGAGTACAGATACGCAGTATTTT
V gene: TRBV28; J gene: TRBJ2-3; clone size: .; D gene: .; CDR3 protein: CASGDSFTTDTQYF; CDR3 DNA: TGTGCCAGCGGAGACAGCTTTACCACAGATACGCAGTATTTT
V gene: TRBV27; J gene: TRBJ2-1; clone size: .; D gene: TRBD1; CDR3 protein: CASSLGQLYNEQFF; CDR3 DNA: TGTGCCAGCAGTTTGGGACAGCTTTACAATGAGCAGTTCTTC
V gene: TRBV2; J gene: TRBJ2-7; clone size: .; D gene: .; CDR3 protein: CASSQGGYEQYF; CDR3 DNA: TGTGCCAGCAGCCAAGGGGGCTACGAGCAGTACTTC
V gene: TRBV2; J gene: TRBJ2-2; clone size: once; D gene: .; CDR3 protein: CASTPRVNGELFF; CDR3 DNA: TGTGCCAGCACACCGAGGGTCAACGGGGAGCTGTTTTTT
V gene: TRBV7-9; J gene: TRBJ1-5; clone size: once; D gene: .; CDR3 protein: CASSPSEGKGFGNQPQHF; CDR3 DNA: TGTGCCAGCAGCCCATCCGAGGGGAAGGGGTTTGGCAATCAGCCCCAGCATTTT
V gene: TRBV18; J gene: TRBJ2-3; clone size: .; D gene: TRBD2; CDR3 protein: CASSPPGIGSGKQDYDTQYF; CDR3 DNA: TGTGCCAGCTCACCACCGGGTATTGGTAGCGGGAAGCAGGACTACGATACGCAGTATTTT
V gene: TRBV27; J gene: TRBJ2-2; clone size: .; D gene: .; CDR3 protein: CASSGTTLAGELFF; CDR3 DNA: TGTGCCAGCAGCGGGACAACGTTGGCCGGGGAGCTGTTTTTT
V gene: TRBV28; J gene: TRBJ1-5; clone size: .; D gene: .; CDR3 protein: CASRGQTSNQPQHF; CDR3 DNA: TGTGCCAGCAGAGGGCAGACTAGCAATCAGCCCCAGCATTTT
V gene: TRBV5-1; J gene: TRBJ1-4; clone size: once; D gene: .; CDR3 protein: CASSLGGGPPDEKLFF; CDR3 DNA: TGCGCCAGCAGCTTGGGGGGGGGCCCCCCGGATGAAAAACTGTTTTTT
V gene: TRBV6-5; J gene: TRBJ2-3; clone size: .; D gene: TRBD2; CDR3 protein: CASSSSGMADTQYF; CDR3 DNA: TGTGCCAGCAGTTCTAGCGGGATGGCAGATACGCAGTATTTT